This T cell receptor (beta chain) came from a study of T cells in Graves' hyperthyroidism and ophthalmopathy. Across the study: Blood from the periphery was taken at initial diagnosis, before any treatment.

Notes on the study in general: Progression to ophthalmopathy was predicted a median of 6.5 months early. Most thyroid clonotypes that were expanded above 0.001 also turned up in blood. Separation of ophthalmopathy from stable hyperthyroidism was achieved by a 13 V-J model.

This clonotype was picked up many times. Its antigen remains unidentified. TCR beta CDR3 region amplification was performed from RNA transcripts. The HTBI primer set was used in a first-round RT-PCR of the TCR CDR3. TCRdb re-analysed the multiplex PCR reads in MiXCR, keeping a single row per CDR3 protein. This sample carries almost 350,000 distinct CDR3 sequences, over 15% of them seen once, and the ten largest clones take 15% to 19%. CDR1 is ENHRY and CDR2 is SYGVKD in the germline V gene. Trimming took off 10 bases at V and 2 bases at J, with 14 bases between the two ends. The CDR3 has 13 amino acids.

The clonotype was recovered from a middle-aged woman with Graves' ophthalmopathy. The chain recombines TRBV10-3 with TRBJ1-2; no clear D gene. The sample taken for sequencing was blood. The CDR3 DNA follows: TGTGCCACGAAAGAAGGTTGGAACTATGGCTACACCTTC. As protein: CATKEGWNYGYTF.